Presented here are 30 T cell receptor beta chains from one specimen sequenced in a study of CD8 T cells in ankylosing spondylitis (dated 2017 in TCRdb). The library was made by 5' RACE. The listed sequencing device is Illumina HiSeq 2500. The raw public reads went through TCRdb reprocessing: fastp at Q25, MiXCR clone calling, in-frame beta chains kept. Each record represents a unique CDR3 protein, reported with the most common genes and DNA among its rows. The sample data list 700,000 or so distinct CDR3 sequences, and roughly 19% of these were observed just once. The ten largest account for around 19% of the sample. What the research found in general, with its limitations: Blood from ankylosing spondylitis patients appeared to be characterized by a TCR beta motif composed of under 10 highly homologous amino acid variants.

These receptors are not linked to any known antigen. Sequenced input: blood, either unsorted or a sorted T cell fraction (not recorded which). The source is a male donor with ankylosing spondylitis.

The chain is built from TRBV6-1 and TRBJ1-6, with 7 bases matching TRBD1. CDR3 size: 14 residues. Germline-derived CDR1 and CDR2 are MNHNS and SASEGT. Trimming took 5 bases from V and 7 from J; bases not matched to a gene: 5. CDR3 region: CASSRQGRNSPLHF. CDR3 sequence (DNA): TGTGCCAGCAGTCGACAGGGCCGCAATTCACCCCTCCACTTT.

This clonotype was seen repeatedly, ten times or more. One junction end does not reproduce the germline sequence, and a read error may be involved. The DNA of the CDR3 is TGTGCCAGCAGTTTAGTAGGGAACGAGCAGTACTTC. Translated: CASSLVGNEQYF. This chain connects TRBV5-1 to TRBJ2-7; the D is unclear. The CDR3 is 12 residues long. CDR1 and CDR2 (germline): SGHRS, YFSETQ.

The V call is TRBV4-1, the J call TRBJ1-1, with D unresolved. Deletions cut 1 base from V and 2 bases from J, with 8 bases between. Looked up from germline, CDR1 is MGHRA and CDR2 is YSYEKL. This CDR3 has 14 residues. The CDR3 region is CASSQGLANTEAFF. CDR3 in DNA: TGCGCCAGCAGCCAAGGATTAGCCAACACTGAAGCTTTCTTT.

This clonotype showed up many times. This sequence joins TRBV6-5 and TRBJ2-1; D remains ambiguous. The CDR3 is 15 residues long. Germline assignment: CDR1 MNHEY and CDR2 SVGAGI. V lost 7 bases, J lost 2 bases, and 15 bases lay in between. The CDR3 region is CASTSDGRTYNEQFF. CDR3 nucleotides: TGTGCCAGCACTTCAGATGGGCGAACCTACAATGAGCAGTTCTTC.

The gene calls are TRBV29-1 and TRBJ2-7, with 9 nucleotides matching TRBD2. The CDR3 loop spans 14 amino acids. With V trimmed by 4 bases and J by 0 bases, 4 bases remained unmatched. Per the germline V gene, CDR1 is SQVTM and CDR2 is ANQGSEA. The CDR3 region has the DNA TGCAGCGTTGCGGCTAGCGGGATCTCCTACGAGCAGTACTTC. Its translation: CSVAASGISYEQYF.

The CDR3 region is CASSDSPFSGDGYTF. The CDR3, as DNA: TGTGCCAGCAGTGACTCCCCGTTTAGCGGGGATGGCTACACCTTC. The genes are TRBV6-4 and TRBJ1-2; D is unclear. The germline V gene encodes CDR1 MRHNA and CDR2 SNTAGT. The CDR3 runs 15 residues. The V and J ends lost 0 bases and 6 bases respectively, with 14 bases between them.

The rearrangement links TRBV10-3 to TRBJ2-7; D uncertain. The V and J ends lost 3 bases and 5 bases respectively, with 5 bases between them. Germline V lookup: CDR1 ENHRY, CDR2 SYGVKD. The CDR3 runs 11 residues. The CDR3 sequence is CAISDMNEQYF. As DNA, the CDR3 is TGTGCCATCAGTGATATGAACGAGCAGTACTTC.

This clonotype was observed a few times. The rearrangement uses TRBV20-1 and TRBJ2-7; 11 bases are a match to TRBD2. With V trimmed by 6 bases and J by 2 bases, 6 bases remained unmatched. The length of the CDR3 is 14 residues. The germline V gene has CDR1 DFQATT and CDR2 SNEGSKA (reference sequence). This CDR3 reads CSASGLAVTYEQYF. The CDR3 DNA sequence: TGCAGTGCCTCGGGACTAGCGGTAACCTACGAGCAGTACTTC.

The rearrangement links TRBV6-1 to TRBJ1-2, with 9 bases aligning to TRBD1. Germline CDR1 and CDR2: MNHNS and SASEGT. J lost 9 bases, V lost 2 bases, and 13 bases had no gene match. The CDR3 runs to 16 residues. This chain's CDR3 is CASSESTTGGLSSYTF. In nucleotides, the CDR3 is TGTGCCAGCAGTGAATCTACGACAGGGGGGCTATCTAGCTACACCTTC.

This clonotype came up a few times. This chain uses TRBV12-3 or TRBV12-4 with TRBJ2-4, with 7 bases identical to TRBD1. This CDR3 comprises 21 residues. Trimming cost V 0 bases and J 0 bases; bases outside gene matches: 17. The CDR3: CASSLARVRPSGTVAKNIQYF. Here the CDR3 DNA reads TGTGCCAGCAGTTTAGCGCGTGTGCGGCCGTCGGGGACAGTAGCCAAAAACATTCAGTACTTC.

This clonotype was counted only a few times. V gene TRBV7-9 combines with J gene TRBJ2-1; 10 nucleotides align to TRBD2. CDR1 SEHNR and CDR2 FQNEAQ come from the germline V gene (reference sequence). The V segment lost 4 bases and the J segment 10 bases; nucleotides outside the gene matches: 10. The CDR3 covers 15 residues. Here the CDR3 reads CASSSGTSVLSEQFF. In DNA, the CDR3 is TGTGCCAGCAGCTCCGGGACTAGCGTTTTAAGCGAGCAGTTCTTC.

The rearrangement links TRBV9 to TRBJ2-3; D is uncertain. Germline V gene sequence: CDR1 SGDLS, CDR2 YYNGEE. This CDR3 has 15 residues. Trimming removed 1 base at V and 0 bases at J, with 9 bases between. CDR3 residues: CASSVYGASTDTQYF. CDR3 DNA: TGTGCCAGCAGCGTATACGGAGCTAGCACAGATACGCAGTATTTT. Based on the CDR3 plus reference TRBV9 and TRBJ2-3, the full variable domain is DSGVTQTPKHLITATGQRVTLRCSPRSGDLSVYWYQQSLDQGLQFLIQYYNGEERAKGNILERFSAQQFPDLHSELNLSSLELGDSALYFCASSVYGASTDTQYFGPGTRLTVL.

J is TRBJ1-6 and V is TRBV5-6, with 9 bases lining up with TRBD1. Germline values: CDR1 SGHDT, CDR2 YYEEEE. CDR3 size: 15 residues. V lost 2 bases and J lost 6; bases outside the gene matches: 3. The CDR3 loop reads CASSFKDRGNSPLHF. The CDR3 DNA is TGTGCCAGCAGCTTTAAGGACAGGGGTAATTCACCCCTCCACTTT.

J is TRBJ2-3 and V is TRBV30; possible D gene TRBD2, 6 bases. The CDR3 runs 15 residues. CDR1 GTSNPN and CDR2 SVGIG come from the germline V gene (reference sequence). V was pared by 3 bases and J by 0 bases, with 13 bases between. CDR3 in amino acids: CAWSEGGISTDTQYF. CDR3 bases: TGTGCCTGGAGCGAGGGCGGGATAAGCACAGATACGCAGTATTTT.

The chain recombines TRBV6-1 with TRBJ1-2, with 10 nucleotides matching TRBD1. The V and J ends lost 5 bases and 7 bases, in that order; junction bases with no gene match: 7. The CDR3 is 14 amino acids. Per the germline V gene, CDR1 is MNHNS and CDR2 is SASEGT. CDR3 DNA: TGTGCCAGCAGTCAACGGACAGGGGGTGGTGGCTACACCTTC. This translates into CASSQRTGGGGYTF.

This rearrangement joins TRBV6-2 or TRBV6-3 to TRBJ2-7; possibly TRBD2 for D (5 bases). Trimming removed 2 bases at V and 3 bases at J, with 8 bases between. Germline-derived CDR1 and CDR2 are MNHEY and SVGEGT. The CDR3 covers 13 residues. The CDR3 is CASSYKRSYEQYF. CDR3 nucleotide sequence: TGTGCCAGCAGTTACAAGCGGAGCTACGAGCAGTACTTC.

The chain combines TRBV7-9 with TRBJ1-2, with 7 bases identical to TRBD1. CDR1 and CDR2 from the germline V gene are SEHNR and FQNEAQ (reference sequence). The length of the CDR3 is 14 residues. The junction had 4 bases not matched to a gene; V was cut back by 2 bases and J by 4 bases. CDR3 coding DNA: TGTGCCAGCAGCTTAAGACAGGGTAGCTATGGCTACACCTTC. Amino acids: CASSLRQGSYGYTF.

This clonotype appeared a few times. This chain joins TRBV29-1 and TRBJ2-1, with TRBD1 matching 10 bases. Trimming removed 7 bases from V and 9 bases from J; junction bases left unmatched: 6. This CDR3 is built from 12 residues. The V gene's germline CDR1 is SQVTM and CDR2 ANQGSEA. Written as DNA, the CDR3 is TGCAGCGCTTGGGGACAGGGGCGTGAGCAGTTCTTC. Translating gives CSAWGQGREQFF.

This clonotype was detected ten times or more. The chain recombines TRBV29-1 with TRBJ2-7; D might be TRBD1 (6 bases). The CDR3 runs 12 residues. V was shortened by 3 bases and J by 0 bases, with 6 bases between the two germline ends. Germline CDR1 is SQVTM and CDR2 is ANQGSEA. The CDR3 here is CSVEDSSYEQYF. The CDR3 nucleotides read TGCAGCGTTGAGGACAGCTCCTACGAGCAGTACTTC.

This clonotype turned up a few times. The V call is TRBV20-1, the J call TRBJ1-1; 12 bases agree with TRBD1. This CDR3 contains 18 residues. Unmatched junction bases numbered 15, after V lost 0 bases and J lost 7 bases. From germline, CDR1 is DFQATT and CDR2 SNEGSKA (reference sequence). The CDR3, as DNA: TGCAGTGCTAGAGATAGAGACCGTGGGACAGGGGGCTCTAGTGAAGCTTTCTTT. Protein sequence: CSARDRDRGTGGSSEAFF.

The V call is TRBV4-1, the J call TRBJ1-1; possible D gene TRBD1, 6 bases. V was pared by 0 bases and J by 6 bases, with 11 bases between. The length of the CDR3 is 14 residues. Germline V CDR1 and CDR2: MGHRA, YSYEKL. The CDR3 reads CASSQDRGTPEAFF. In DNA form, the CDR3 reads TGCGCCAGCAGCCAAGACAGGGGAACCCCTGAAGCTTTCTTT.

This clonotype was recorded a few times. A junction end diverges from the germline sequence, so it may reflect a read error. This chain joins TRBV15 and TRBJ1-2, with 7 bases lining up with TRBD1. This CDR3 contains 12 residues. From germline, CDR1 is LNHNV and CDR2 YYDKDF (reference sequence). The CDR3 DNA follows: TGTGCCACCAGCAGAGGATGGACAGGCCCTTACTTC. It yields the protein CATSRGWTGPYF.

The CDR3 loop is CASSLDPYDVGGYTF. The CDR3 coding sequence is TGTGCCAGCAGCTTAGATCCTTACGATGTCGGTGGCTACACCTTC. The V gene is TRBV11-2, the J gene TRBJ1-2; D call uncertain. Trimming took off 0 bases at V and 7 bases at J, with 15 bases between the two ends. CDR1 is SGHAT, CDR2 FQNNGV, per germline. The CDR3 runs to 15 residues.

This clonotype was seen more than once but under ten times. The V call is TRBV4-1, the J call TRBJ2-3; D gene ambiguous. Trimming stripped 3 bases from V and 0 bases from J, with 16 bases between. CDR1 is MGHRA, CDR2 YSYEKL, per germline. This CDR3 has 17 residues. The CDR3 spells CASSHVAGYTSTDTQYF. In DNA, the CDR3 is TGCGCCAGCAGCCATGTTGCTGGGTACACTAGCACAGATACGCAGTATTTT.

The genes are TRBV7-9 and TRBJ2-1; a possible D gene is TRBD2 (7 bases). CDR1 is SEHNR, CDR2 FQNEAQ, per germline (reference sequence). V was cut by 1 base and J by 7 bases, with 14 bases left in between. The CDR3 loop spans 15 amino acids. The CDR3 coding sequence is TGTGCCAGCAGCTTAGTGGGGGAGGGGGAAAATGAGCAGTTCTTC. As protein: CASSLVGEGENEQFF.

This clonotype was seen repeatedly, ten times or more. The chain is built from TRBV29-1 and TRBJ2-1; 7 nucleotides line up with TRBD2. The germline CDR1 and CDR2 sequences are SQVTM and ANQGSEA. V shed 0 bases and J 6 bases; nucleotides not matched to a gene: 14. The CDR3 length is 17 residues. The CDR3 coding sequence is TGCAGCGTTGAAGATCCAGCGGGCGGGAGAACGGCCAATGAGCAGTTCTTC. Translation: CSVEDPAGGRTANEQFF.

The rearrangement joins TRBV5-1 to TRBJ1-1; 7 nucleotides align to TRBD1. V shed 1 base, J shed 8 bases, and the junction held 5 bases outside the gene matches. Per the germline V gene, CDR1 is SGHRS and CDR2 is YFSETQ. The CDR3 has 13 amino acids. The DNA for the CDR3 is TGCGCCAGCAGCTTGCAGGGGGGAGTAGAAGCTTTCTTT. This translates into CASSLQGGVEAFF.

In this sample, this clonotype turned up once. The V gene is TRBV11-2, the J gene TRBJ2-1; D is possibly TRBD2 (5 bases). Trimming removed 1 base from V and 0 bases from J, with 16 bases in between. Per the germline V gene, CDR1 is SGHAT and CDR2 is FQNNGV. The CDR3 is 18 residues long. CDR3 sequence reads: CASSLVAPSQVSYNEQFF. The CDR3 nucleotides read TGTGCCAGCAGCTTAGTTGCCCCTAGCCAGGTCTCCTACAATGAGCAGTTCTTC.

The rearrangement uses TRBV6-5 and TRBJ1-2; 7 positions match TRBD1. CDR3 length equals 15 residues. CDR1 MNHEY and CDR2 SVGAGI come from the germline V gene. The V gene end was trimmed by 4 bases and the J gene end by 0 bases; junction bases not matched to a gene: 5. CDR3 in amino acids: CASSSWTGANYGYTF. CDR3 nucleotide sequence: TGTGCCAGCAGTTCCTGGACAGGAGCTAACTATGGCTACACCTTC.

The chain carries TRBV12-3 or TRBV12-4 and TRBJ1-4; 10 bases are a match to TRBD1. This CDR3 spans 15 amino acids. J gave up 6 bases and V 5 bases, and 6 bases lay outside the gene matches. CDR3 nucleotides: TGTGCCAGCAGTCCTGGCGGGACAGGGGATGAAAAACTGTTTTTT. Translation gives CASSPGGTGDEKLFF.